These 11 T cell receptor beta chains originate from one sample sequenced in a study of T cell repertoires in aging, cancer and after chemotherapy. Multiplex touch-down PCR with TRB-A/B primers amplified rearranged V-D-J TRB sequences. MiXCR was run by TCRdb on the multiplex PCR reads, yielding one entry per CDR3 protein. The sample records approximately 300 distinct CDR3 sequences, 56% being singletons. Amplification of TCR beta used genomic DNA extracted from peripheral blood. What was sequenced was blood. These receptors all come from a human donor with a blood cancer.

V usage is TRBV29-1 and J usage is TRBJ1-1; D is unresolved. V was shortened by 7 bases and J by 4 bases, with 13 bases between the two germline ends. In germline, CDR1 is SQVTM, CDR2 ANQGSEA. This CDR3 region has 12 residues. The CDR3 sequence is CSGSGVRTEAFF. For the CDR3, the DNA is TGCAGCGGTAGCGGGGTCCGCACTGAAGCTTTCTTT. Looking up the rest from reference TRBV29-1 and TRBJ1-1 gives the full variable domain: SAVISQKPSRDICQRGTSLTIQCQVDSQVTMMFWYRQQPGQSLTLIATANQGSEATYESGFVIDKFPISRPNLTFSTLTVSNMSPEDSSIYLCSGSGVRTEAFFGQGTRLTVV.

CDR3 amino acids: CASSFLNGNTEAFF. The CDR3 region has the DNA TGTGCCAGCAGTTTCTTGAACGGGAACACTGAAGCTTTCTTT. The gene calls are TRBV27 and TRBJ1-1; D ambiguous. The germline gives CDR1 MNHEY, CDR2 SMNVEV (reference sequence). This CDR3 has 14 residues. With 3 bases removed from V and 1 base from J, the gap between germline ends came to 9 bases.

This rearrangement joins TRBV6-5 to TRBJ2-1; either TRBD1 or TRBD2 may fit D (5 bases each). CDR3 length: 12 amino acids. The V gene lost 6 bases and the J gene lost 10 bases, with 13 bases spanning the gap. Germline V lookup: CDR1 MNHEY, CDR2 SVGAGI. The CDR3, as DNA: TGTGCCAGCAGCCCCACCGGGACGGAGCAGTTCTTC. It encodes CASSPTGTEQFF.

A word on this clonotype: With a much larger clone just one base away, this may be a read error. This chain uses TRBV5-5 with TRBJ2-1, with TRBD1 matching over 7 bases. This CDR3 spans 16 amino acids. Germline V gene lookup returns CDR1 SGHKS and CDR2 YYEKEE (reference sequence). CDR3 sequence reads: CASSQVPGTVNNEQFF. CDR3 in DNA: TGCGCCAGCAGCCAAGTACCCGGGACAGTGAACAATGAGCAGTTCTTC.

The V call is TRBV7-2, the J call TRBJ1-5; no definite D call. Germline-derived CDR1 and CDR2 are SGHTA and FQGNSA. The CDR3 length is 13 residues. The germline V and J ends were trimmed by 4 bases and 4 bases, with 8 bases remaining between them. The DNA of the CDR3 is TGTGCCAGCAGCTCAGACTTGAATCAGCCCCAGCATTTT. Its protein is CASSSDLNQPQHF.

This clonotype was observed a few times. The chain combines TRBV20-1 with TRBJ2-1; TRBD2 might be the D (6 bases). Trimming cost V 6 bases and J 5 bases, with 20 bases left between them. This CDR3 contains 15 residues. From germline, CDR1 is DFQATT and CDR2 SNEGSKA (reference sequence). The CDR3, as DNA: TGCAGTGCCCCACTAGCCCCTATCTTAAACAATGAGCAGTTCTTC. Protein sequence: CSAPLAPILNNEQFF.

This clonotype is a singleton in its sample. This chain uses TRBV18 with TRBJ2-3; D possibly matches TRBD1 or TRBD2 (5 bases each). With 2 bases removed from V and 7 bases from J, the gap between germline ends came to 10 bases. The CDR3 length is 13 residues. Germline CDR1 is KGHSH and CDR2 is LQKENI. This CDR3 is CASSPGTDYTQYF. The CDR3 coding sequence is TGTGCCAGCTCACCAGGGACCGATTATACGCAGTATTTT.

In regard to this clonotype: One junction end does not reproduce the germline sequence, and a read error may be involved. The V call is TRBV6-4, the J call TRBJ2-2, with 8 bases identical to TRBD1. The germline V gene encodes CDR1 MRHNA and CDR2 SNTAGT. CDR3 size: 13 residues. The CDR3 here is CPSSDRGTGELFF. As DNA, the CDR3 is TGTCCCAGCAGTGACAGGGGCACCGGGGAGCTGTTTTTT.

By sample share, this clonotype is large. The rearrangement uses TRBV6-1 and TRBJ1-6; 9 positions match TRBD1. The CDR3 loop spans 15 amino acids. Per the germline V gene, CDR1 is MNHNS and CDR2 is SASEGT. The V gene end was trimmed by 5 bases and the J gene end by 9 bases; junction bases not matched to a gene: 8. In nucleotides, the CDR3 is TGTGCCAGCAGTCACCCCGGGACAGGGCGTTCACCCCTCCACTTT. As protein: CASSHPGTGRSPLHF.

The V call is TRBV27, the J call TRBJ2-2, with unresolved D. With 1 base removed from V and 1 base from J, the gap between germline ends came to 1 base. CDR3 size: 13 residues. CDR1 and CDR2 (germline): MNHEY, SMNVEV (reference sequence). CDR3 DNA sequence: TGTGCCAGCAGTTTATTGAACACCGGGGAGCTGTTTTTT. Encoded protein: CASSLLNTGELFF.

Regarding this clonotype: Since a much larger clone is just one base distant, this may be a read error. The CDR3 DNA reads as TGTGCCAGCAGTTTGGAACAGGACTACTATGGCTACACCTTC. The encoded protein is CASSLEQDYYGYTF. The chain uses TRBV28 and TRBJ1-2, with a possible D match to TRBD1 (5 bases). This CDR3 is built from 14 residues. Germline values: CDR1 MDHEN, CDR2 SYDVKM. V was cut by 3 bases and J by 3 bases, with 11 bases left in between.